The sequence of this T cell receptor beta chain was determined in a study of T cells in Graves' hyperthyroidism and ophthalmopathy. In germline, CDR1 is SGHDN, CDR2 FVKESK. The V end was cut by 1 base, the J end by 6 bases, with 7 bases between. CDR3 length: 13 residues. Researchers amplified the TCR beta CDR3 regions from RNA transcripts. With the HTBI primer set, the TCR CDR3 went through a first round of RT-PCR. TCRdb re-called the multiplex PCR reads with MiXCR, one entry per CDR3 protein. The data contain 730,000 or so distinct CDR3 sequences, around 19% of them singletons. Points on this clonotype: Its matching antigen is unknown.

General study results and limits: Most thyroid clonotypes that were expanded above 0.001 also turned up in blood. From stable hyperthyroidism, ophthalmopathy was set apart by a 13 V-J model.

The sequence derives from a woman aged 45-65 years with Graves' hyperthyroidism that later progressed to Graves' ophthalmopathy. The chain joins TRBV14 to TRBJ2-1; D perhaps matches TRBD1 (6 bases). Material for sequencing was blood. The CDR3 protein is CASSQVGGNEQFF. The CDR3 coding sequence is TGTGCCAGCAGCCAAGTAGGGGGCAATGAGCAGTTCTTC.